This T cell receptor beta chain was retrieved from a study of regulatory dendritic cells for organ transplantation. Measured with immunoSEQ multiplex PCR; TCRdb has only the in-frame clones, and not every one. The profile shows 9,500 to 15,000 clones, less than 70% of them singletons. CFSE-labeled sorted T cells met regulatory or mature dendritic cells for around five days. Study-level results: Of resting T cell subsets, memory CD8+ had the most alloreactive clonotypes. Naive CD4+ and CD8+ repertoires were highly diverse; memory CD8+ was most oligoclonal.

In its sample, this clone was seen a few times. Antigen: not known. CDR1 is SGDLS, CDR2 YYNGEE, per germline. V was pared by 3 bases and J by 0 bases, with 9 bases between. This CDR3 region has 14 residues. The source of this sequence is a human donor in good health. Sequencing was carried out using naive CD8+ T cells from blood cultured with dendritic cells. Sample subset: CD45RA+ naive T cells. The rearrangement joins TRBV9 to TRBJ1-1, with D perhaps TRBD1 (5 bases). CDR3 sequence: CASSAGHLNTEAFF. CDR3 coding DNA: TGTGCCAGCAGCGCAGGACACTTGAACACTGAAGCTTTCTTT. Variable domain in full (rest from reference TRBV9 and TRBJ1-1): DSGVTQTPKHLITATGQRVTLRCSPRSGDLSVYWYQQSLDQGLQFLIQYYNGEERAKGNILERFSAQQFPDLHSELNLSSLELGDSALYFCASSAGHLNTEAFFGQGTRLTVV.